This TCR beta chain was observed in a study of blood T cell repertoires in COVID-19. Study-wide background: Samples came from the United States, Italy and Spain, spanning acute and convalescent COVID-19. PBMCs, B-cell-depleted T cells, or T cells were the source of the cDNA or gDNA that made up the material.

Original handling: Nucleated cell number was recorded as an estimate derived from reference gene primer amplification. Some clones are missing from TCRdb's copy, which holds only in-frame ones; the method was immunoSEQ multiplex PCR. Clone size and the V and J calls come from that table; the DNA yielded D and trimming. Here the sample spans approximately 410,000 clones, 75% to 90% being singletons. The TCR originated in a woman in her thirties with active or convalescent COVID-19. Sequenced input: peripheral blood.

Here the CDR3 reads CASSDKGGYYGYTF. The CDR3 region has the DNA TGTGCCAGCAGTGATAAGGGAGGGTACTATGGCTACACCTTC. The chain has TRBV2 and TRBJ1-2; D ambiguous. The V gene lost 3 bases and the J gene lost 3 bases, with 11 bases spanning the gap. The CDR3 totals 14 residues. Germline CDR1 reads SNHLY; CDR2 reads FYNNEI. The whole variable domain, filled in from reference TRBV2 and TRBJ1-2, reads EPEVTQTPSHQVTQMGQEVILRCVPISNHLYFYWYRQILGQKVEFLVSFYNNEISEKSEIFDDQFSVERPDGSNFTLKIRSTKLEDSAMYFCASSDKGGYYGYTFGSGTRLTVV.